Listed here are 9 T cell receptor beta chains from one sample, sequenced in a study of T-cell reconstitution after alpha-beta-depleted transplantation in children (dated by TCRdb to the mid-2010s). The library came from PCR. The sample was run on an Illumina HiSeq 2500. To normalize quantification of the TCRbeta repertoire, the TCR libraries were built with molecular barcoding that relied on unique molecular identifiers. TCRdb reworked the public reads: Q25 trimming with fastp, MiXCR clone assembly, productive beta chains retained. Here each entry gathers all rows of one CDR3 protein and keeps the most common genes and DNA. The sample data list roughly 50,000 distinct CDR3 sequences, and 40% to 55% of these were observed just once. The ten largest clones add up to approximately 98% of the sample. The intended sense of this specimen's treatment or condition label: allogeneic hematopoietic cell transplantation with graft depleted of TCRalphabeta T cells and CD19 B cells.

The sequencing used PBMCs, mostly from graft donor cells, collected 360 days after TCRalphabeta/CD19-depleted stem cell transplant. These receptors all come from a male patient younger than 18 who had a stem cell transplant for acute lymphoblastic leukemia, so the T cells may come from the graft donor.

This clonotype turned up a few times. The chain is built from TRBV20-1 and TRBJ2-3, with a possible D match to TRBD1 (6 bases). Per germline, CDR1 DFQATT and CDR2 SNEGSKA (reference sequence). The CDR3 has 14 amino acids. V was clipped by 3 bases and J by 3 bases, with 13 bases between them. CDR3 sequence reads: CSASGGPGTDTQYF. DNA of the CDR3: TGCAGTGCTAGTGGGGGCCCTGGGACAGATACGCAGTATTTT.

The J gene is TRBJ2-2, the V gene TRBV5-6; possibly TRBD2 for D (6 bases). This CDR3 contains 15 residues. V shed 4 bases and J shed 4 bases, with 14 bases lying between them. Germline lookup yields CDR1 SGHDT and CDR2 YYEEEE. The CDR3 loop reads CASSRPGLPTGELFF. The CDR3 nucleotides are TGTGCCAGCAGCCGGCCGGGACTTCCCACCGGGGAGCTGTTTTTT. Complete variable domain (other parts from reference TRBV5-6 and TRBJ2-2): DAGVTQSPTHLIKTRGQQVTLRCSPKSGHDTVSWYQQALGQGPQFIFQYYEEEERQRGNFPDRFSGHQFPNYSSELNVNALLLGDSALYLCASSRPGLPTGELFFGEGSRLTVL.

This clonotype was seen a handful of times. V gene TRBV7-2 combines with J gene TRBJ2-3; D remains ambiguous. The germline gives CDR1 SGHTA, CDR2 FQGNSA. Deletions cut 3 bases from V and 4 bases from J, with 14 bases between. CDR3 length: 15 residues. The CDR3 loop reads CASSFFGNDADTQYF. The CDR3 bases are TGTGCCAGCAGCTTCTTCGGTAACGACGCAGATACGCAGTATTTT.

The rearrangement uses TRBV12-3 or TRBV12-4 and TRBJ2-7; D gene uncertain. The CDR3 has 12 residues. Deletions cut 5 bases from V and 2 bases from J, with 7 bases between. DNA for the CDR3: TGTGCCAGCAGTGCGTACCCCTACGAGCAGTACTTC. This codes for CASSAYPYEQYF.

The CDR3 spells CSASRIAGRVDTQYF. The CDR3, as DNA: TGCAGTGCTAGTCGTATAGCGGGGAGGGTAGATACGCAGTATTTT. The rearrangement links TRBV20-1 to TRBJ2-3, with 8 bases lining up with TRBD2. The CDR3 totals 15 residues. CDR1 is DFQATT, CDR2 SNEGSKA, per germline (reference sequence). The V and J ends lost 3 bases and 5 bases, in that order; junction bases with no gene match: 10.

This clonotype was seen a few times. This chain uses TRBV12-5 with TRBJ2-6; TRBD2 matches 10 bases. Germline assignment: CDR1 LGHNT and CDR2 FRNRAP. The junction had 8 bases not matched to a gene; V was cut back by 3 bases and J by 3 bases. The CDR3 spans 18 residues. CDR3 in amino acids: CASGLPSGGSFGANVLTF. CDR3 nucleotides: TGTGCTAGTGGTTTACCTAGCGGGGGCAGCTTTGGGGCCAACGTCCTGACTTTC.

In its sample, this clonotype was seen a few times. The CDR3 coding sequence is TGCGCCAGCAGCTTGGAAAGGGGGATACGAGAGACCCAGTACTTC. Translation gives CASSLERGIRETQYF. The V and J genes are TRBV5-1 and TRBJ2-5, with a tentative D call TRBD1 (6 bases). V was cut by 0 bases and J by 4 bases, with 13 bases left in between. CDR3 length: 15 residues. Germline CDR1 SGHRS, CDR2 YFSETQ.

The rearrangement links TRBV9 to TRBJ2-1; the D gene is possibly TRBD1 (5 bases). CDR1 SGDLS and CDR2 YYNGEE come from the germline V gene. Trimming shortened V by 0 bases and J by 10 bases, and 8 bases separated the two germline ends. The CDR3 contains 12 residues. CDR3 DNA sequence: TGTGCCAGCAGCGTAGGCCCAGGGGAGCAGTTCTTC. Amino acid sequence: CASSVGPGEQFF.

CDR3 in amino acids: CSVQDGLNYGYTF. The CDR3 DNA sequence: TGCAGCGTACAAGACGGTCTGAACTATGGCTACACCTTC. V usage is TRBV29-1 and J usage is TRBJ1-2; D call uncertain. V was shortened by 6 bases and J by 2 bases, with 13 bases between the two germline ends. Germline assignment: CDR1 SQVTM and CDR2 ANQGSEA. This CDR3 has 13 amino acids.